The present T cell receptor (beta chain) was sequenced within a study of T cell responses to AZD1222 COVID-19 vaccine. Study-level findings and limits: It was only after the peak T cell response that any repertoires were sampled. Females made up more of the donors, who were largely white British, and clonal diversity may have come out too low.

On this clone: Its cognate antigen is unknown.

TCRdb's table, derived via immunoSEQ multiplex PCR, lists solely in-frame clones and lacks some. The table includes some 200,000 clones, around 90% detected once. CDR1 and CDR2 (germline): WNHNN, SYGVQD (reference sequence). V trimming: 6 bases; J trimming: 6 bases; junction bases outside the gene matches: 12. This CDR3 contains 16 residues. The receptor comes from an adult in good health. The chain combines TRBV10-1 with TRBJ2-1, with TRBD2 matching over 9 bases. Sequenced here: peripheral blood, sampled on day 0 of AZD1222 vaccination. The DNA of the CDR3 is TGCGCCAGCAGCCGAAATAGCGGGAGTCTAGGCAATGAGCAGTTCTTC. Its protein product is CASSRNSGSLGNEQFF.